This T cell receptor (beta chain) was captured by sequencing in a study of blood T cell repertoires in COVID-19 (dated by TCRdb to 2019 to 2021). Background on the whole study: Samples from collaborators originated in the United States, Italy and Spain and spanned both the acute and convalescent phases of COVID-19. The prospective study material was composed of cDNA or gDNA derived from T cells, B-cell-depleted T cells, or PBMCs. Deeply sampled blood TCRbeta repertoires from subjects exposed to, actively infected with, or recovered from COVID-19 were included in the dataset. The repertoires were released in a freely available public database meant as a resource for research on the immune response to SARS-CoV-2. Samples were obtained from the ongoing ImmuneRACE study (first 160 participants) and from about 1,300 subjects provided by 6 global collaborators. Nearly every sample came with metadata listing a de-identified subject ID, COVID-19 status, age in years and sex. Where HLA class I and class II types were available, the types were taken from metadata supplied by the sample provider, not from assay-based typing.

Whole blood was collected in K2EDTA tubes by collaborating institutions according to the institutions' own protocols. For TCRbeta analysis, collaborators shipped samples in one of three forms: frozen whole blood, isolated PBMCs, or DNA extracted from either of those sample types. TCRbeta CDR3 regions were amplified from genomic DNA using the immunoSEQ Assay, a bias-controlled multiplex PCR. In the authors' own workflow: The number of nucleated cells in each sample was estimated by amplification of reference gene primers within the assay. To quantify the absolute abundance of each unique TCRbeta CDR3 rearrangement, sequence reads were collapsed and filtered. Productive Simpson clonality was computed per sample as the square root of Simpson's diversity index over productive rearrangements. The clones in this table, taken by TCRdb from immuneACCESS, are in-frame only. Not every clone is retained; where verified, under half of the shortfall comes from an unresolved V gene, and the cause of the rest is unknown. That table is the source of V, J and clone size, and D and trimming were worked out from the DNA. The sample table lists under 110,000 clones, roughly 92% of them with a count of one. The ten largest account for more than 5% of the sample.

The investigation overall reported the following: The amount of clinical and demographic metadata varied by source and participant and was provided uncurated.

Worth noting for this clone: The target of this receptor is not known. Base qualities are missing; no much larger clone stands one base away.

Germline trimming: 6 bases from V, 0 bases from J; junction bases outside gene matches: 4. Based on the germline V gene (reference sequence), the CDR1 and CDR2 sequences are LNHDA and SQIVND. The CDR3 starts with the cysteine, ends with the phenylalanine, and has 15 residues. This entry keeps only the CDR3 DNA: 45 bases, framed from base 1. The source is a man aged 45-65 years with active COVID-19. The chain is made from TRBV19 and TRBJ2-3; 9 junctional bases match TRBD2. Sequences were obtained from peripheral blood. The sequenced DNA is TGTGCCAGTAGCAGACTAGCGGCTAGCACAGATACGCAGTATTTT. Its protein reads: CASSRLAASTDTQYF.